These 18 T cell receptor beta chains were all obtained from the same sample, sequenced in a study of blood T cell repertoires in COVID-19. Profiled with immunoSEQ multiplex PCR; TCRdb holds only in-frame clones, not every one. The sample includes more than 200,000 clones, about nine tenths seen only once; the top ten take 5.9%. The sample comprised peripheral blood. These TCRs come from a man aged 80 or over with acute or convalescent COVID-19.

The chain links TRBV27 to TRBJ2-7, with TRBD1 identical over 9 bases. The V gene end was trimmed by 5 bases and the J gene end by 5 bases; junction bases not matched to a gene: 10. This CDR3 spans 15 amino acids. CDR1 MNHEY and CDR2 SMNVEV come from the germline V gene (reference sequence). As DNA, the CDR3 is TGTGCCAGCAGTCCCCCCCCGGACAGGGGACACGAGCAGTACGTC. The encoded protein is CASSPPPDRGHEQYV.

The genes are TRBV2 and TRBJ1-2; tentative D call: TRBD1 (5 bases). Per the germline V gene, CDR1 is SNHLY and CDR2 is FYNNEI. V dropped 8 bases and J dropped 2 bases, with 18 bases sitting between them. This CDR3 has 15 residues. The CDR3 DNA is TGTGCCAGCGTCCAGGGAAGTGAGGCGAACTATGGCTACACCTTC. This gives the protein CASVQGSEANYGYTF. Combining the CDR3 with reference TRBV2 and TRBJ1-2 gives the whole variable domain EPEVTQTPSHQVTQMGQEVILRCVPISNHLYFYWYRQILGQKVEFLVSFYNNEISEKSEIFDDQFSVERPDGSNFTLKIRSTKLEDSAMYFCASVQGSEANYGYTFGSGTRLTVV.

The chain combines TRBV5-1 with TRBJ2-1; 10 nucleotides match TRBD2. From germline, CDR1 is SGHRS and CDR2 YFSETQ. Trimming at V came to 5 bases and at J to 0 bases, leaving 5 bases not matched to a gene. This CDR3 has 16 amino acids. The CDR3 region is CASRGLADHSYNEQFF. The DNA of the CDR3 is TGCGCCAGCAGAGGACTAGCGGACCACTCCTACAATGAGCAGTTCTTC.

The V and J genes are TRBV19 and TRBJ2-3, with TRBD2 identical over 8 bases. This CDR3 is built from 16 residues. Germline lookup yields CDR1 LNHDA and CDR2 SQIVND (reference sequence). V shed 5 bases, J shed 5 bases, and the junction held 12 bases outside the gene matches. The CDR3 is CASSVLSGREGDTQYF. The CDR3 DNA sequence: TGTGCCAGTAGTGTCTTAAGCGGGAGAGAGGGAGATACGCAGTATTTT.

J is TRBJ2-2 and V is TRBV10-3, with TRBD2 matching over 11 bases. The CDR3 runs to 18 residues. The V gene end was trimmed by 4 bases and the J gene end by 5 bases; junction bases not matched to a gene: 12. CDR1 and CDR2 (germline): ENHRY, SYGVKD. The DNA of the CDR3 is TGTGCCATCAGTGGATCTAGCGGGAGGTCGGAGTTAACCGGGGAGCTGTTTTTT. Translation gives CAISGSSGRSELTGELFF.

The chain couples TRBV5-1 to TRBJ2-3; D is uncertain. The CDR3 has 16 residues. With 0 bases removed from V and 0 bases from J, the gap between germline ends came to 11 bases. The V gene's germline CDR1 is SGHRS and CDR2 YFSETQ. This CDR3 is CASSLALLRSTDTQYF. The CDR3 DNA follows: TGCGCCAGCAGCTTGGCGCTTTTGCGGAGCACAGATACGCAGTATTTT.

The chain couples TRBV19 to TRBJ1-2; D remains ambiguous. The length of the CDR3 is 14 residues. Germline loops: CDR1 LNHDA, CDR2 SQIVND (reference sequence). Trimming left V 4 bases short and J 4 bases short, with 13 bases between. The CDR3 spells CASSTQAFSYGYTF. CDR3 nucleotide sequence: TGTGCCAGTAGTACTCAGGCCTTCTCCTATGGCTACACCTTC. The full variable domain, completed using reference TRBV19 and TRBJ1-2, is DGGITQSPKYLFRKEGQNVTLSCEQNLNHDAMYWYRQDPGQGLRLIYYSQIVNDFQKGDIAEGYSVSREKKESFPLTVTSAQKNPTAFYLCASSTQAFSYGYTFGSGTRLTVV.

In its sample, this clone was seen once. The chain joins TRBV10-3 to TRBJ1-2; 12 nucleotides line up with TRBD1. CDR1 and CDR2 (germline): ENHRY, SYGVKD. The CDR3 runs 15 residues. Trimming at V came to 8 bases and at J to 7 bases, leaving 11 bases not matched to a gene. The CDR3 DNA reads TGTGCCATCCGGGACAGGGGGCCGGGACTAAGTGGCTACACCTTC. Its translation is CAIRDRGPGLSGYTF.

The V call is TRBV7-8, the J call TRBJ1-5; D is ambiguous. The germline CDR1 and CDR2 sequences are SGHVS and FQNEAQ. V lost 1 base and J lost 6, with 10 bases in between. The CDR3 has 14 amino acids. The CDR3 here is CASSLGSRGQPQHF. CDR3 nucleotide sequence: TGTGCCAGCAGCTTAGGCAGTCGAGGTCAGCCCCAGCATTTT.

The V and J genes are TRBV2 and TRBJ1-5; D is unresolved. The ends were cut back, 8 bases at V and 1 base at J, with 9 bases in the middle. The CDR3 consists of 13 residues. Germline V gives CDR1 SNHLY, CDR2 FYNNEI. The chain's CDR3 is CASRPQSNQPQHF. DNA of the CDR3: TGTGCCAGCCGCCCACAGAGCAATCAGCCCCAGCATTTT.

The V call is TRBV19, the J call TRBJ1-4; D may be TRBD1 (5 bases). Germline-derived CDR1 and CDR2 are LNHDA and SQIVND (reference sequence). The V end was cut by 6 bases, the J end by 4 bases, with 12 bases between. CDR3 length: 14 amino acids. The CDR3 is CASSLGLGNEKLFF. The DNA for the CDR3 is TGTGCCAGTAGCCTGGGACTGGGTAATGAAAAACTGTTTTTT.

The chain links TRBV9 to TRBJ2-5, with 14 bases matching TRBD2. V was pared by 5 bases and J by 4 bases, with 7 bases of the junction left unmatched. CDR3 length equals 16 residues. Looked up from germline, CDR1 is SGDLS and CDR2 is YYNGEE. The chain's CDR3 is CASSYGLAGGGETQYF. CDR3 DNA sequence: TGTGCCAGCAGTTACGGACTAGCGGGAGGTGGAGAGACCCAGTACTTC.

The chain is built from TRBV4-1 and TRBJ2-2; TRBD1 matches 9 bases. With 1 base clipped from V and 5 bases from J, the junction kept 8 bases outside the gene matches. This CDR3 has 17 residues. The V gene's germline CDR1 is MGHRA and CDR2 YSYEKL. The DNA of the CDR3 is TGCGCCAGCAGCCAAGCGAGGTCCGGACAGGGGACCGGGGAGCTGTTTTTT. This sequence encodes CASSQARSGQGTGELFF.

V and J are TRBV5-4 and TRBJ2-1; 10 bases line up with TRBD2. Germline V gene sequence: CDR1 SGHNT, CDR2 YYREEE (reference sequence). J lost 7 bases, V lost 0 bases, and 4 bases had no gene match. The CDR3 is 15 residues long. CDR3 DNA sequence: TGTGCCAGCAGCTTGGACCTAGCGGGAGATAATGAGCAGTTCTTC. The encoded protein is CASSLDLAGDNEQFF.

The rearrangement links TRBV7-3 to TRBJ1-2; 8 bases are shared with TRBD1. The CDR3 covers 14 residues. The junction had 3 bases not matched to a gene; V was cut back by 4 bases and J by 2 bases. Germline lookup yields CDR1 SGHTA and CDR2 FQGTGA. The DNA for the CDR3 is TGTGCCAGCAGCTCGGGGACAGGAAACTATGGCTACACCTTC. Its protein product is CASSSGTGNYGYTF. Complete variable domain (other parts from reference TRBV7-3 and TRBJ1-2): GAGVSQTPSNKVTEKGKYVELRCDPISGHTALYWYRQSLGQGPEFLIYFQGTGAADDSGLPNDRFFAVRPEGSVSTLKIQRTERGDSAVYLCASSSGTGNYGYTFGSGTRLTVV.

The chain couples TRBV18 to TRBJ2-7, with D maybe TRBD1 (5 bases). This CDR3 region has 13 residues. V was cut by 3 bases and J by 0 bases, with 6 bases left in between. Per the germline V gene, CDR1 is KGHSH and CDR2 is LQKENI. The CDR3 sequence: CASSPQGSYEQYV. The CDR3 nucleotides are TGTGCCAGCTCACCCCAGGGCTCCTACGAGCAGTACGTC.

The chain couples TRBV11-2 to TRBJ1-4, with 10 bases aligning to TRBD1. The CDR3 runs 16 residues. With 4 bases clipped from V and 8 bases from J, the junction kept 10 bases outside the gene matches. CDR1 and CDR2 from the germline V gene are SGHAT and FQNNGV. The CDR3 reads CASSSDRGPGGEKLFF. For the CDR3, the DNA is TGTGCCAGCAGCTCCGACAGGGGGCCAGGTGGAGAAAAACTGTTTTTT.

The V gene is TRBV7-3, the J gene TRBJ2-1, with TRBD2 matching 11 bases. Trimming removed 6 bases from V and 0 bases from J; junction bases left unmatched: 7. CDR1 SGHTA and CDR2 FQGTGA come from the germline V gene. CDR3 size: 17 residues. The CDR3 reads CASSRTSGLSSYNEQFF. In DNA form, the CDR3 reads TGTGCCAGCAGTCGGACTAGCGGGTTGAGCTCCTACAATGAGCAGTTCTTC.